The 26 T cell receptor beta chains listed next were all sequenced from one sample in a study of molecular identifiers for immune sequencing clone quantification (dated by TCRdb to the late 2010s). Library prep was done by PCR. Sequencing was carried out with a NextSeq 500. TCRdb reprocessed the public reads (quality trimming at Q25 with fastp, clone calling with MiXCR) and kept in-frame beta chains. Each record represents a unique CDR3 protein, reported with the most common genes and DNA among its rows. For this sample there are 40,000 to 45,000 distinct CDR3 sequences; approximately 24% appear just once. The ten largest clones represent about 0.93% of the sample. The source material was naive CD8+ T cells from blood, with Jurkat cell RNA spiked in. The sample's cell subset or site label, in plain terms: FACS-sorted CD8+CD4-CCR7+CD45RA+ naive T cells. Source of these receptors: a human donor in good health. Some libraries in this study had Jurkat cell RNA spiked in.

Remarks on this clonotype: Given a much more abundant clone one base away, this may be a read error. The CDR3 does not end in the conserved phenylalanine or tryptophan, so this is likely a read error. The chain carries TRBV20-1 and TRBJ2-2, with 11 positions matching TRBD2. J was trimmed by 7 bases and V by 3 bases; bases with no gene match: 7. The CDR3 is 15 residues long. Germline CDR1 and CDR2: DFQATT and SNEGSKA (reference sequence). CDR3 in amino acids: CSARDLAGGSGELFI. The CDR3 nucleotides are TGCAGTGCTAGGGACCTAGCGGGAGGTAGCGGGGAGCTGTTTATT.

This clonotype has ten or more counts. The chain combines TRBV20-1 with TRBJ1-4; TRBD1 might be the D (6 bases). V was trimmed by 3 bases and J by 5 bases, leaving 16 bases between them. The CDR3 totals 15 residues. CDR1 is DFQATT, CDR2 SNEGSKA, per germline (reference sequence). The CDR3 reads CSASETGFPNEKLFF. CDR3 coding DNA: TGCAGTGCTAGCGAAACAGGGTTCCCAAATGAAAAACTGTTTTTT.

This clonotype was detected ten times or more. V is TRBV7-9 and J is TRBJ2-2; TRBD2 might be the D (6 bases). V lost 1 base and J 0 bases, leaving 9 bases between the germline ends. Per the germline V gene, CDR1 is SEHNR and CDR2 is FQNEAQ (reference sequence). CDR3 length: 16 residues. CDR3 residues: CASSLVPSANTGELFF. As DNA, the CDR3 is TGTGCCAGCAGCTTAGTCCCTAGCGCGAACACCGGGGAGCTGTTTTTT.

This clonotype came up a few times. This chain joins TRBV7-2 and TRBJ2-1, with no clear D. Trimming stripped 0 bases from V and 10 bases from J, with 10 bases between. The length of the CDR3 is 13 residues. Germline-derived CDR1 and CDR2 are SGHTA and FQGNSA. CDR3 loop: CASSLARGNEQFF. DNA of the CDR3: TGTGCCAGCAGCTTAGCGAGAGGCAACGAGCAGTTCTTC.

Worth noting for this clonotype: A much larger clone sits a single nucleotide away, making a read error possible. V usage is TRBV28 and J usage is TRBJ2-3, with TRBD2 identical over 9 bases. Germline lookup yields CDR1 MDHEN and CDR2 SYDVKM. The CDR3 sequence is 14 residues long. The CDR3 is CPSSLYSGSDTQYF. The CDR3, as DNA: TGTCCCAGCAGTTTGTATAGCGGGAGTGATACGCAGTATTTT.

This clonotype showed up just a few times. This may arise from a read error, as a much more abundant clone is one base away. Given the absence of the conserved phenylalanine or tryptophan at the CDR3 end, a read error is likely. The chain carries TRBV12-3 or TRBV12-4 and TRBJ2-2; D is unclear. The CDR3 runs to 12 residues. Trimming cost V 6 bases and J 6 bases, with 8 bases left between them. The DNA of the CDR3 is TGTGCCAGCAGGTACAGTGCCGGGGAGCTGTTTCTT. Its protein is CASRYSAGELFL.

This clonotype appeared a few times. The chain uses TRBV3-1 and TRBJ2-5, with D tentatively TRBD2 (5 bases). The germline V and J ends were trimmed by 4 bases and 2 bases, with 17 bases remaining between them. Per the germline V gene, CDR1 is LGHDT and CDR2 is YNNKEL (reference sequence). This CDR3 region has 16 residues. The CDR3 nucleotides read TGTGCCAGCAGCCGATTTGAGGGAGCCAGACAAGAGACCCAGTACTTC. This encodes CASSRFEGARQETQYF.

This clonotype was detected ten times or more. The chain links TRBV12-3 or TRBV12-4 to TRBJ2-3, with TRBD2 identical over 7 bases. J gave up 1 base and V 4 bases, and 11 bases lay outside the gene matches. The CDR3 length is 17 residues. The CDR3: CASSSFEGGAGTDTQYF. The DNA of the CDR3 is TGTGCCAGCAGTTCCTTTGAGGGAGGGGCGGGCACAGATACGCAGTATTTT.

Many counts were recorded for this clonotype. V gene TRBV27 combines with J gene TRBJ1-2, with D perhaps TRBD1 (6 bases). The CDR3 is 15 residues long. Trimming left V 3 bases short and J 4 bases short, with 15 bases between. CDR1 MNHEY and CDR2 SMNVEV come from the germline V gene (reference sequence). The chain's CDR3 is CASSFLGGNSYGYTF. Written as DNA, the CDR3 is TGTGCCAGCAGTTTCTTAGGGGGGAACAGCTATGGCTACACCTTC.

The table lists this clonotype with many counts. The genes are TRBV4-1 and TRBJ1-2; 7 nucleotides match TRBD1. V lost 0 bases, J lost 8 bases, and 12 bases stayed unmatched. Per the germline V gene, CDR1 is MGHRA and CDR2 is YSYEKL. The CDR3 covers 16 residues. The CDR3 coding sequence is TGCGCCAGCAGCCAAGAAGTTAGGACAGGAATTAGCGGCTACACCTTC. Translated: CASSQEVRTGISGYTF.

This clonotype was detected ten times or more. This chain links TRBV6-5 with TRBJ1-3; TRBD1 matches at 10 bases. The germline V gene has CDR1 MNHEY and CDR2 SVGAGI. Unmatched junction bases numbered 5, after V lost 6 bases and J lost 3 bases. The CDR3 spans 15 residues. The CDR3 reads CASSGGQGLGNTIYF. The CDR3 nucleotides read TGTGCCAGCAGCGGGGGACAGGGGCTTGGAAACACCATATATTTT.

The table lists this clonotype with a count of one. One end of the junction is discordant with germline, which a read error may explain. The genes are TRBV4-3 and TRBJ2-1; D is possibly TRBD2 (6 bases). This CDR3 has 17 residues. Germline lookup yields CDR1 LGHNA and CDR2 YSLEER. The CDR3 DNA follows: TGCGCCAACAGCCAAGAGATGGCGGGGTTCTCCTACAATGAGCAGTTCTTC. Amino acid sequence: CANSQEMAGFSYNEQFF.

This clonotype was observed many times. The chain uses TRBV4-3 and TRBJ2-5, with D possibly called TRBD1 or TRBD2 (5 bases each). The CDR3 runs 17 residues. Per the germline V gene, CDR1 is LGHNA and CDR2 is YSLEER. The V and J ends lost 4 bases and 2 bases respectively, with 20 bases between them. The CDR3, as DNA: TGCGCCAGCAGCCCAGGGCCCATGAAGCGGATGCAAGAGACCCAGTACTTC. The encoded protein is CASSPGPMKRMQETQYF.

This clonotype was seen more than once but under ten times. One base away lies a much larger clone, so this may be a sequencing read error. Lacking the conserved final phenylalanine or tryptophan, this CDR3 likely reflects a read error. The rearrangement joins TRBV3-1 to TRBJ1-5; possibly TRBD1 for D (5 bases). Germline V lookup: CDR1 LGHDT, CDR2 YNNKEL (reference sequence). CDR3 length: 12 amino acids. V was cut by 0 bases and J by 11 bases, with 8 bases left in between. CDR3 loop: CASSQDRGTQHS. CDR3 DNA sequence: TGTGCCAGCAGCCAAGATCGGGGGACCCAGCATTCT.

This clonotype has only a few counts. The V gene is TRBV5-4, the J gene TRBJ2-7, with 11 positions matching TRBD2. The CDR3 is made up of 16 amino acids. Germline CDR1 reads SGHNT; CDR2 reads YYREEE (reference sequence). The V segment lost 4 bases and the J segment 6 bases; nucleotides outside the gene matches: 12. The CDR3 DNA reads as TGTGCCAGCAGCGGCAATAGCGGGAGGGCCGGACTCGAGCAGTACTTC. Protein sequence: CASSGNSGRAGLEQYF.

Concerning this clonotype itself: A read error may explain this, as a much larger clone is one base away. V gene TRBV4-1 combines with J gene TRBJ2-5; D gene uncertain. Per the germline V gene, CDR1 is MGHRA and CDR2 is YSYEKL. The CDR3 consists of 17 residues. This chain's CDR3 is CACSPTPLARRQETQYF. CDR3 coding DNA: TGCGCCTGCAGCCCCACCCCTCTCGCCAGGCGTCAAGAGACCCAGTACTTC.

This clonotype appeared many times. CDR3 nucleotides: TGCGCCAGCAGCTTTACTTCAGAGACCCAGTACTTC. Protein product: CASSFTSETQYF. The chain recombines TRBV5-1 with TRBJ2-5; no clear D. V lost 2 bases, J lost 4 bases, and 6 bases lay in between. The CDR3 loop spans 12 amino acids. Per germline, CDR1 SGHRS and CDR2 YFSETQ.

At least ten counts were recorded for this clonotype. The chain couples TRBV19 to TRBJ1-5, with 7 nucleotides matching TRBD1. The germline CDR1 and CDR2 sequences are LNHDA and SQIVND (reference sequence). V lost 3 bases to trimming and J lost 7 bases; unmatched junction nucleotides: 3. There are 13 residues in the CDR3. Written as DNA, the CDR3 is TGTGCCAGTAGTATTTACAGGGGACAGCCCCAGCATTTT. It is translated as CASSIYRGQPQHF.

In this sample, this clonotype is medium-sized. The chain uses TRBV12-3 or TRBV12-4 and TRBJ2-5; TRBD1 matches at 9 bases. V lost 5 bases and J lost 3; bases outside the gene matches: 13. The CDR3 extends over 17 amino acids. The CDR3 here is CASSTGTGILGEETQYF. CDR3 DNA: TGTGCCAGCAGTACCGGGACAGGGATCCTTGGGGAAGAGACCCAGTACTTC.

The table lists this clonotype with many counts. The chain employs TRBV20-1 and TRBJ2-3; D gene ambiguous. V was pared by 6 bases and J by 2 bases, with 15 bases between. Germline V CDR1 and CDR2: DFQATT, SNEGSKA (reference sequence). This CDR3 is built from 14 residues. The CDR3 DNA reads TGCAGTGCCGATACCGGTTTGGACACAGATACGCAGTATTTT. It is translated as CSADTGLDTDTQYF.

This clonotype was counted ten times or more. The chain employs TRBV27 and TRBJ2-2; D remains unclear. Looked up from germline, CDR1 is MNHEY and CDR2 is SMNVEV (reference sequence). CDR3 length: 13 residues. V lost 0 bases and J 6 bases, leaving 5 bases between the germline ends. The CDR3 loop reads CASSLSGPGELFF. The CDR3 nucleotides read TGTGCCAGCAGTTTATCTGGTCCCGGGGAGCTGTTTTTT.

This clonotype was picked up many times. The CDR3 here is CASSIGVAGVSDEQFF. The CDR3 DNA follows: TGTGCCAGTAGTATCGGAGTAGCGGGAGTTTCGGATGAGCAGTTCTTC. This chain links TRBV19 with TRBJ2-1, with TRBD2 matching 9 bases. Trimming removed 3 bases from V and 8 bases from J; junction bases left unmatched: 11. Germline CDR1 is LNHDA and CDR2 is SQIVND (reference sequence). CDR3 length: 16 amino acids.

A remark on this clonotype: This clone may be a read error of a much larger clone one base away. The J gene is TRBJ2-3, the V gene TRBV6-5; the match to TRBD2 covers 12 bases. Germline CDR1 and CDR2: MNHEY and SVGAGI. The CDR3 extends over 18 amino acids. CDR3 region: CASSYGLAGGPGTGTQYF. The CDR3 nucleotides read TGTGCCAGCAGTTACGGGCTAGCGGGGGGGCCCGGCACAGGTACGCAGTATTTT.

This clonotype was observed many times. V is TRBV19 and J is TRBJ2-2; 7 bases fit TRBD1. The germline V gene has CDR1 LNHDA and CDR2 SQIVND (reference sequence). The CDR3 is 12 residues long. Losses at the gene ends were 7 bases for V and 6 bases for J; bases not matched to a gene: 2. The CDR3 DNA follows: TGTGCCAGTAACGGACAGGCCGGGGAGCTGTTTTTT. Amino acids: CASNGQAGELFF. Full variable domain (remainder filled in from reference TRBV19 and TRBJ2-2): DGGITQSPKYLFRKEGQNVTLSCEQNLNHDAMYWYRQDPGQGLRLIYYSQIVNDFQKGDIAEGYSVSREKKESFPLTVTSAQKNPTAFYLCASNGQAGELFFGEGSRLTVL.

This clonotype was picked up many times. The chain carries TRBV27 and TRBJ1-2, with 10 bases matching TRBD1. Trimming cost V 7 bases and J 4 bases; bases outside gene matches: 9. The CDR3 consists of 15 residues. CDR1 and CDR2 from the germline V gene are MNHEY and SMNVEV (reference sequence). The DNA of the CDR3 is TGTGCCAGCATCGGAGGGACAGGGGACGGCTATGGCTACACCTTC. Translating it yields CASIGGTGDGYGYTF.

Points on this clonotype: A much larger clone differs from this one at a single base, so this may be a read error. V gene TRBV6-6 combines with J gene TRBJ2-2, with D possibly being TRBD1 or TRBD2 (6 bases each). The CDR3 runs 15 residues. Germline-derived CDR1 and CDR2 are MNHNY and SVGAGI (reference sequence). For the CDR3, the DNA is TGTGCCAGCAGTTGGGGACAAGGAAACACCGGGGGGCTGTTTTTT. This translates into CASSWGQGNTGGLFF.